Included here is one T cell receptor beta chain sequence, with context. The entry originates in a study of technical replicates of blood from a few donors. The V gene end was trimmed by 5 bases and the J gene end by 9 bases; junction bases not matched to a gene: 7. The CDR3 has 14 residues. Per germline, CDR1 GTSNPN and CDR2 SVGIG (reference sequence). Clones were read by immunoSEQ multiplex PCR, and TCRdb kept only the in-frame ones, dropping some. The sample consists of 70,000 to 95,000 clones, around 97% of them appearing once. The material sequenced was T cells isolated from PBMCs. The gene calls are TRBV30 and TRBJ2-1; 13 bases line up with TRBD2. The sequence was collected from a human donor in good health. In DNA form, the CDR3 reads TGTGCCTGGGACCAGGGACTAGCGGGAAGTGAGCAGTTCTTC. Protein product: CAWDQGLAGSEQFF.